One and the same sample provided the 3 T cell receptor beta chains below, sequenced in a study of T cell changes during pregnancy in multiple sclerosis (dated by TCRdb to between 2018 and 2020). The library came from the immunoSEQ multiplex PCR assay. TCRdb's version of the immuneACCESS table is confined to in-frame rearrangements and falls short of the full clone set. An unresolved V gene accounts for under half of the shortfall where checked; the remainder is of unknown origin. Across this sample there are about 42,000 clones, with about 91% seen only once. About 2.1% of the sample comes from the top ten. The specimen comprised CD4+ T cells from peripheral blood mononuclear cells, sampled after pregnancy. The receptors shown here come from a female donor in good health, enrolled as a control in a pregnancy study.

This chain links TRBV27 with TRBJ1-6, with 8 bases matching TRBD1. CDR1 MNHEY and CDR2 SMNVEV come from the germline V gene (reference sequence). The J segment lost 10 bases and the V segment lost 5 bases, leaving 13 bases of the junction unmatched. CDR3 length: 16 residues. The CDR3 protein is CASSTRQGSFGSPLHF. CDR3 nucleotide sequence: TGTGCCAGCAGTACGCGACAGGGGAGTTTTGGGTCACCCCTCCACTTT.

The sample holds one count of this clone. In DNA form, the CDR3 reads TGTGCCAGCAGTTTGCCCAGTGATGATACGCAGTATTTT. This encodes CASSLPSDDTQYF. The chain has TRBV28 and TRBJ2-3; D ambiguous. The CDR3 has 13 amino acids. The V gene's germline CDR1 is MDHEN and CDR2 SYDVKM. The V end was cut by 3 bases, the J end by 6 bases, with 10 bases between.

The chain joins TRBV2 to TRBJ2-5; TRBD1 might be the D (6 bases). Germline V lookup: CDR1 SNHLY, CDR2 FYNNEI. This CDR3 comprises 13 residues. V was cut by 6 bases and J by 5 bases, with 13 bases left in between. The CDR3 bases are TGTGCCAGCAGCGACAGGATTGAGGAGACCCAGTACTTC. Amino acids: CASSDRIEETQYF. The variable domain in full, with the rest retrieved from reference TRBV2 and TRBJ2-5, is EPEVTQTPSHQVTQMGQEVILRCVPISNHLYFYWYRQILGQKVEFLVSFYNNEISEKSEIFDDQFSVERPDGSNFTLKIRSTKLEDSAMYFCASSDRIEETQYFGPGTRLLVL.